Below, 20 T cell receptor beta chains from the same sample are listed, as sequenced in a study of a mutant IDH1 vaccine in newly diagnosed glioma. Their target antigens are unknown. TCRdb keeps only in-frame clones here, not all; method: immunoSEQ multiplex PCR. The repertoire holds around 25,000 clones, with around 77% as singletons. Time point denoted: week 11, during vaccination. All doses held 300 ug of mutant IDH1 20-mer peptide, with topical imiquimod. The sample in question was PBMCs, obtained from a glioma patient whose treatment included an IDH1 peptide vaccine. The receptors shown here come from a woman aged 18-29 years with glioma.

This sequence joins TRBV7-8 and TRBJ1-2; D is perhaps TRBD1 (6 bases). This CDR3 has 13 residues. Germline CDR1 is SGHVS and CDR2 is FQNEAQ. The V and J ends lost 6 bases and 5 bases respectively, with 13 bases between them. Here the CDR3 DNA reads TGTGCCAGCAGACCCGGGACATCGTATGGCTACACCTTC. Residues: CASRPGTSYGYTF.

The genes are TRBV7-2 and TRBJ1-6; D not certain. V lost 1 base and J lost 3, with 7 bases in between. Germline V gives CDR1 SGHTA, CDR2 FQGNSA. CDR3 size: 15 residues. The CDR3 bases are TGTGCCAGCAGCTTAGGTGGCCACTATAATTCACCCCTCCACTTT. It encodes CASSLGGHYNSPLHF.

The chain joins TRBV6-4 to TRBJ2-7; TRBD2 might be the D (9 bases). The germline V and J ends were trimmed by 7 bases and 2 bases, with 27 bases remaining between them. This CDR3 contains 18 residues. Per germline, CDR1 MRHNA and CDR2 SNTAGT. CDR3 sequence: CASILTRQGTSYPYEQYF. In DNA form, the CDR3 reads TGTGCCAGCATTCTCACTCGACAGGGGACTAGCTATCCCTACGAGCAGTACTTC.

The J gene is TRBJ2-1, the V gene TRBV9; 10 nucleotides align to TRBD2. Germline CDR1 is SGDLS and CDR2 is YYNGEE. J lost 10 bases, V lost 0 bases, and 7 bases had no gene match. This CDR3 contains 15 residues. The CDR3 loop is CASSVDPSGRGEQFF. CDR3 DNA sequence: TGTGCCAGCAGCGTAGATCCTAGCGGGAGAGGGGAGCAGTTCTTC.

The chain employs TRBV10-3 and TRBJ1-2, with a possible D match to TRBD1 (6 bases). The CDR3 is made up of 18 amino acids. V lost 3 bases to trimming and J lost 3 bases, with 23 bases between them. Germline V lookup: CDR1 ENHRY, CDR2 SYGVKD. The CDR3 is CAISEYLTTGTHDYGYTF. CDR3 in DNA: TGTGCCATCAGTGAATACTTGACTACCGGGACACACGACTATGGCTACACCTTC.

V and J are TRBV29-1 and TRBJ2-7; D might be TRBD2 (6 bases). The CDR3 loop spans 13 amino acids. The V gene's germline CDR1 is SQVTM and CDR2 ANQGSEA. V dropped 5 bases and J dropped 7 bases, with 18 bases sitting between them. CDR3 sequence reads: CSVSRRALGEQYF. Written as DNA, the CDR3 is TGCAGCGTTTCGCGGAGGGCCTTGGGGGAGCAGTACTTC.

The J gene is TRBJ2-3, the V gene TRBV19; 9 nucleotides agree with TRBD2. With 6 bases clipped from V and 5 bases from J, the junction kept 9 bases outside the gene matches. The CDR3 spans 15 residues. Per the germline V gene, CDR1 is LNHDA and CDR2 is SQIVND (reference sequence). The CDR3, as DNA: TGTGCCAGTAGCCAGGGCGGGAGGGCCGTAGATACGCAGTATTTT. Translation gives CASSQGGRAVDTQYF.

The V gene is TRBV7-3, the J gene TRBJ1-4; 8 positions match TRBD1. J was trimmed by 6 bases and V by 5 bases; bases with no gene match: 5. Germline CDR1 reads SGHTA; CDR2 reads FQGTGA. The CDR3 runs to 14 residues. The CDR3 DNA is TGTGCCAGCAGCATACAGGGGGAGGATGAAAAACTGTTTTTT. Protein: CASSIQGEDEKLFF.

The CDR3 here is CASRELTGSNQPQHF. CDR3 DNA: TGTGCCAGTAGGGAACTGACAGGCAGCAATCAGCCCCAGCATTTT. The chain couples TRBV19 to TRBJ1-5; D may be TRBD1 (6 bases). This CDR3 is 15 amino acids long. Germline values: CDR1 LNHDA, CDR2 SQIVND (reference sequence). Trimming took 6 bases from V and 1 from J, leaving 13 bases between them. The whole variable domain, filled in from reference TRBV19 and TRBJ1-5, reads DGGITQSPKYLFRKEGQNVTLSCEQNLNHDAMYWYRQDPGQGLRLIYYSQIVNDFQKGDIAEGYSVSREKKESFPLTVTSAQKNPTAFYLCASRELTGSNQPQHFGDGTRLSIL.

The chain combines TRBV5-4 with TRBJ2-5; 7 bases match TRBD1. The CDR3 spans 16 residues. CDR1 is SGHNT and CDR2 is YYREEE in the germline V gene (reference sequence). The J segment lost 5 bases and the V segment lost 0 bases, leaving 10 bases of the junction unmatched. The CDR3 loop reads CASSLGDRAPGETQYF. The CDR3 DNA sequence: TGTGCCAGCAGCTTGGGGGACAGAGCCCCGGGGGAGACCCAGTACTTC.

The genes are TRBV5-1 and TRBJ2-1, with D perhaps TRBD2 (6 bases). Germline V gives CDR1 SGHRS, CDR2 YFSETQ. There are 13 residues in the CDR3. Trimming removed 4 bases from V and 5 bases from J, with 10 bases in between. The CDR3 nucleotides are TGCGCCAGCAGCGCGGGACCCGACAATGAGCAGTTCTTC. Its translation: CASSAGPDNEQFF.

The DNA for the CDR3 is TGTGCCAGCAGCTTAGTGGAAGGGAGGGAGACCCAGTACTTC. Residues: CASSLVEGRETQYF. The V and J genes are TRBV7-8 and TRBJ2-5; D possibly corresponds to TRBD2 (6 bases). Trimming cost V 1 base and J 5 bases, with 11 bases left between them. The CDR3 is 14 residues long. Looked up from germline, CDR1 is SGHVS and CDR2 is FQNEAQ.

This clone was observed a handful of times. The rearrangement uses TRBV29-1 and TRBJ2-2; no definite D call. Trimming pared 7 bases from V and 1 base from J, leaving 10 bases between. The CDR3 runs to 13 residues. Per the germline V gene, CDR1 is SQVTM and CDR2 is ANQGSEA. CDR3 sequence: CSARWGNTGELFF. The CDR3 DNA sequence: TGCAGCGCCCGATGGGGGAACACCGGGGAGCTGTTTTTT.

The genes are TRBV27 and TRBJ1-4; a possible D gene is TRBD1 (6 bases). CDR1 MNHEY and CDR2 SMNVEV come from the germline V gene (reference sequence). V was pared by 8 bases and J by 8 bases, with 15 bases between. The CDR3 loop spans 13 amino acids. The CDR3 DNA follows: TGTGCCAGCCGGGGGGGGGCGAGAGAAAAACTGTTTTTT. Amino acid sequence: CASRGGAREKLFF.

The chain has TRBV10-3 and TRBJ1-6; 9 bases are shared with TRBD1. The CDR3 length is 17 residues. Looked up from germline, CDR1 is ENHRY and CDR2 is SYGVKD. With 2 bases clipped from V and 7 bases from J, the junction kept 9 bases outside the gene matches. The CDR3 nucleotides are TGTGCCATCAGTGAGGTAATACAGGGGGCCCAGAATTCACCCCTCCACTTT. Translating it yields CAISEVIQGAQNSPLHF.

This clone occurred once. The rearrangement joins TRBV19 to TRBJ2-1; D may be TRBD2 (5 bases). The CDR3 loop spans 14 amino acids. From germline, CDR1 is LNHDA and CDR2 SQIVND (reference sequence). Trimming removed 5 bases at V and 7 bases at J, with 15 bases between. CDR3 in amino acids: CASSPPSFRNEQFF. The CDR3 DNA sequence: TGTGCCAGTAGTCCGCCTAGCTTTCGAAATGAGCAGTTCTTC.

The chain employs TRBV19 and TRBJ1-1; tentative D call: TRBD1 (5 bases). Trimming pared 6 bases from V and 1 base from J, leaving 9 bases between. CDR3 length: 13 residues. The germline V gene has CDR1 LNHDA and CDR2 SQIVND (reference sequence). CDR3 residues: CASSDRPNTEAFF. In DNA, the CDR3 is TGTGCCAGTAGCGACAGACCGAACACTGAAGCTTTCTTT.

The chain recombines TRBV18 with TRBJ2-3; D is unclear. The germline V gene has CDR1 KGHSH and CDR2 LQKENI. This CDR3 is built from 14 residues. The V end lost 0 bases, the J end lost 4 bases, and 8 bases lay between the germline ends. This CDR3 reads CASSPPGYPDTQYF. In DNA form, the CDR3 reads TGTGCCAGCTCACCACCGGGGTACCCAGATACGCAGTATTTT.

The chain links TRBV10-2 to TRBJ1-3, with unresolved D. The CDR3 has 21 amino acids. With 0 bases removed from V and 4 bases from J, the gap between germline ends came to 28 bases. In germline, CDR1 is WSHSY, CDR2 SAAADI. CDR3: CASSESIFDQQRVALGNTIYF. The DNA of the CDR3 is TGCGCCAGCAGTGAGTCGATTTTTGACCAACAGAGGGTGGCCTTGGGAAACACCATATATTTT.

The chain links TRBV2 to TRBJ1-5; D is perhaps TRBD1 (5 bases). Germline V CDR1 and CDR2: SNHLY, FYNNEI. V gave up 6 bases and J gave up 4 bases, with 10 bases separating them. The CDR3 covers 13 residues. The CDR3 protein is CASRGDGNQPQHF. For the CDR3, the DNA is TGTGCCAGCAGGGGGGACGGGAATCAGCCCCAGCATTTT.